Below are 22 T cell receptor beta chains sequenced from a single sample in a study of prognosis after radiotherapy for stage I lung cancer. It was by two-round multiplex PCR that TCR beta CDR3 was amplified from genomic DNA. First-round PCR, the initial amplification, used primers specific to each TRBV and TRBJ gene. TCRdb called the multiplex PCR reads again in MiXCR, with one record for every CDR3 protein. The sample includes around 31,000 distinct CDR3 sequences, about half of them seen just once. The sequencing here drew on PBMCs, taken before or after stereotactic body radiation therapy (not recorded which). The receptors derive from a donor over 45 with non-small cell lung cancer.

This clonotype has at least ten counts. The chain combines TRBV7-6 with TRBJ1-3; possibly TRBD1 for D (5 bases). CDR1 SGHVS and CDR2 FNYEAQ come from the germline V gene. CDR3 length: 16 residues. V lost 1 base to trimming and J lost 0 bases, with 10 bases between them. This CDR3 is CASSLEAGSSGNTIYF. As DNA, the CDR3 is TGTGCCAGCAGCTTAGAGGCAGGGAGCTCTGGAAACACCATATATTTT.

This clonotype came up many times. The V gene is TRBV7-8, the J gene TRBJ1-3; the D is unclear. The length of the CDR3 is 15 residues. The germline CDR1 and CDR2 sequences are SGHVS and FQNEAQ. Trimming cost V 4 bases and J 3 bases, with 13 bases left between them. This CDR3 reads CASSSDRVRGNTIYF. The DNA for the CDR3 is TGTGCCAGCAGCTCAGACCGGGTTCGTGGAAACACCATATATTTT.

This clonotype was counted many times. The chain recombines TRBV25-1 with TRBJ1-5; no definite D call. The ends were cut back, 2 bases at V and 6 bases at J, with 2 bases in the middle. CDR1 MGHDK and CDR2 SYGVNS come from the germline V gene. CDR3 length equals 11 residues. CDR3 sequence (DNA): TGTGCCAGCAGTGAAGGTCAGCCCCAGCATTTT. Translated: CASSEGQPQHF.

The CDR3 here is CASSSLGVLTDTQYF. CDR3 bases: TGTGCCAGCAGCTCCCTGGGCGTACTGACAGATACGCAGTATTTT. The chain has TRBV7-2 and TRBJ2-3, with D unresolved. The CDR3 has 15 amino acids. Per germline, CDR1 SGHTA and CDR2 FQGNSA. V was clipped by 4 bases and J by 3 bases, with 14 bases between them.

This chain joins TRBV6-4 and TRBJ2-1; 7 nucleotides agree with TRBD1. This CDR3 region has 14 residues. Germline values: CDR1 MRHNA, CDR2 SNTAGT. Losses at the gene ends were 8 bases for V and 3 bases for J; bases not matched to a gene: 7. CDR3 amino acids: CASSDRVNYNEQFF. Here the CDR3 DNA reads TGTGCCAGCTCTGACAGGGTAAACTACAATGAGCAGTTCTTC.

At least ten counts were recorded for this clonotype. The chain joins TRBV7-2 to TRBJ2-7, with 7 bases lining up with TRBD1. The CDR3 loop spans 13 amino acids. CDR1 SGHTA and CDR2 FQGNSA come from the germline V gene. Trimming cost V 6 bases and J 2 bases; bases outside gene matches: 4. In DNA, the CDR3 is TGTGCCAGCAGGCCGGGACAGACCTACGAGCAGTACTTC. This codes for CASRPGQTYEQYF.

Comments on this clonotype: It is likely a read error: a sequence one base away is far more abundant. The chain couples TRBV6-2 or TRBV6-3 to TRBJ1-1, with TRBD1 as a possible D gene (5 bases). There are 12 residues in the CDR3. The germline CDR1 and CDR2 sequences are MNHEY and SVGEGT. V lost 9 bases to trimming and J lost 4 bases, with 12 bases between them. CDR3 region: CARSHGGTEAFF. DNA for the CDR3: TGTGCCAGAAGCCACGGGGGCACTGAAGCTTTCTTT.

This clonotype was seen just once. The chain combines TRBV20-1 with TRBJ2-7; D is perhaps TRBD2 (6 bases). Germline V lookup: CDR1 DFQATT, CDR2 SNEGSKA (reference sequence). The CDR3 loop spans 12 amino acids. Trimming stripped 3 bases from V and 0 bases from J, with 6 bases between. The chain's CDR3 is CSASGSSYEQYF. CDR3 sequence (DNA): TGCAGTGCTAGCGGGAGCTCCTACGAGCAGTACTTC.

This clonotype showed up just once. One end of the junction varies from germline; a read error may be responsible. This chain uses TRBV7-9 with TRBJ2-3; 7 nucleotides match TRBD2. CDR3 length: 15 residues. Germline CDR1 SEHNR, CDR2 FQNEAQ (reference sequence). CDR3 DNA sequence: TGTGCCAGCACCACGGGGGGACTGTACACAGATACACAGTATTTT. This encodes CASTTGGLYTDTQYF.

Notes on this clonotype: A much more abundant neighbour one base away suggests this may be a read error. The rearrangement uses TRBV5-5 and TRBJ2-3, with TRBD2 matching 8 bases. The V gene end was trimmed by 0 bases and the J gene end by 10 bases; junction bases not matched to a gene: 10. From germline, CDR1 is SGHKS and CDR2 YYEKEE (reference sequence). This CDR3 is built from 15 residues. The chain's CDR3 is CASSLGPEREGSQYF. DNA for the CDR3: TGTGCCAGCAGCTTGGGTCCAGAACGGGAGGGTTCGCAGTATTTT.

This clonotype was observed at least ten times. This sequence joins TRBV5-4 and TRBJ2-1, with D perhaps given as TRBD1 or TRBD2 (5 bases each). The CDR3 runs 14 residues. The V and J ends lost 4 bases and 6 bases respectively, with 14 bases between them. The germline V gene encodes CDR1 SGHNT and CDR2 YYREEE (reference sequence). The DNA of the CDR3 is TGTGCCAGCAGCCTAGGGACGGAGTCCAATGAGCAGTTCTTC. Amino acid sequence: CASSLGTESNEQFF.

This clonotype was picked up many times. The CDR3 DNA is TGTGCCAGCAGGCGTTATTACGGGGGCGGTTACTCTGGGGCCAACGTCCTGACTTTC. It translates to CASRRYYGGGYSGANVLTF. The chain employs TRBV12-3 or TRBV12-4 and TRBJ2-6; the D gene could be TRBD1 or TRBD2 (6 bases each). The CDR3 runs to 19 residues. V lost 6 bases to trimming and J lost 0 bases, with 21 bases between them.

There are many counts of this clonotype. The rearrangement uses TRBV12-3 or TRBV12-4 and TRBJ1-4; tentative D call: TRBD1 (5 bases). The CDR3 covers 12 residues. Deletions cut 6 bases from V and 14 bases from J, with 16 bases between. For the CDR3, the DNA is TGTGCCAGCAGCTTGGACGGGGGAGATCTGTTTTTT. Translating gives CASSLDGGDLFF.

To note about this clonotype: The final CDR3 position lacks the conserved phenylalanine or tryptophan, pointing to a likely read error. The chain uses TRBV9 and TRBJ1-2; D is undetermined. The V gene's germline CDR1 is SGDLS and CDR2 YYNGEE. This CDR3 spans 13 amino acids. CDR3 nucleotide sequence: TGTGCCAGTAGCGCTGGAGGTTCGGGTGGCTACACCCTC. Translation gives CASSAGGSGGYTL.

For this clonotype: A much larger clone lies a single base off, so this may be a read error. The chain links TRBV5-1 to TRBJ2-7, with a weak D call TRBD2 (6 bases). V was cut by 6 bases and J by 1 base, with 11 bases left in between. The CDR3 spans 13 residues. The germline V gene has CDR1 SGHRS and CDR2 YFSETQ. CDR3 DNA: TGCGCCAGCATCGCGGGGAATTCCTACGAGCAGTACTTC. Translation gives CASIAGNSYEQYF.

The chain recombines TRBV6-1 with TRBJ2-5, with unresolved D. The CDR3 spans 14 residues. The germline V gene encodes CDR1 MNHNS and CDR2 SASEGT. V gave up 3 bases and J gave up 7 bases, with 15 bases separating them. CDR3 region: CASSDEVLSGTQYF. Written as DNA, the CDR3 is TGTGCCAGCAGTGATGAGGTGCTCAGTGGGACCCAGTACTTC.

This clonotype was found once. A far larger clone is just one base off, so this is likely a read error. The chain recombines TRBV6-5 with TRBJ2-3, with TRBD2 matching over 15 bases. This CDR3 has 18 residues. Germline V CDR1 and CDR2: MNHEY, SVGAGI. The V gene end was trimmed by 3 bases and the J gene end by 2 bases; junction bases not matched to a gene: 6. CDR3 coding DNA: TGTGCCAGCAGTTATTCCGGACTAGCGGGAGGGCCCACAGATACGCAGTATTTT. Encoded protein: CASSYSGLAGGPTDTQYF.

This clonotype was counted ten times or more. The chain's CDR3 is CASSWDFYYEQYF. CDR3 sequence (DNA): TGTGCCAGCAGTTGGGACTTCTACTACGAGCAGTACTTC. The rearrangement links TRBV7-2 to TRBJ2-7, with D possibly being TRBD2 (6 bases). The germline V and J ends were trimmed by 6 bases and 3 bases, with 12 bases remaining between them. Germline values: CDR1 SGHTA, CDR2 FQGNSA. The CDR3 is 13 amino acids.

This clonotype was seen at least ten times. The gene calls are TRBV3-1 and TRBJ2-5; tentative D call: TRBD2 (7 bases). CDR3 length: 16 residues. V shed 3 bases and J shed 5 bases, with 19 bases lying between them. Germline assignment: CDR1 LGHDT and CDR2 YNNKEL (reference sequence). CDR3 bases: TGTGCCAGCAGCCACGACGGCGGGGGCCCTGGGGAGACCCAGTACTTC. Its protein is CASSHDGGGPGETQYF.

By sample fraction, this clonotype is medium-sized. V gene TRBV6-1 combines with J gene TRBJ1-6; D uncertain. The CDR3 has 9 residues. The germline CDR1 and CDR2 sequences are MNHNS and SASEGT. Trimming cost V 6 bases and J 10 bases, with 1 base left between them. CDR3 sequence (DNA): TGTGCCAGCAGCTCACCCCTCCACTTT. Encoded protein: CASSSPLHF.

This clonotype was counted ten times or more. This chain uses TRBV5-1 with TRBJ2-1; TRBD2 matches at 7 bases. The CDR3 loop spans 15 amino acids. With 0 bases clipped from V and 5 bases from J, the junction kept 5 bases outside the gene matches. CDR1 is SGHRS and CDR2 is YFSETQ in the germline V gene. The CDR3 loop is CASSLGASGNNEQFF. The CDR3 DNA is TGCGCCAGCAGCTTGGGTGCTAGCGGAAACAATGAGCAGTTCTTC.

Many counts were recorded for this clonotype. This sequence joins TRBV6-9 and TRBJ2-3; D is uncertain. Trimming took 2 bases from V and 2 from J, leaving 8 bases between them. This CDR3 has 14 residues. Per germline, CDR1 MNHGY and CDR2 SVAAGI. CDR3 coding DNA: TGTGCCAGCAGTTATGTTGGGGTCACAGATACGCAGTATTTT. Its translation: CASSYVGVTDTQYF.